These T cell receptor beta chains were read from a single sample in a study of T cell responses to AZD1222 COVID-19 vaccine. Profiled with immunoSEQ multiplex PCR; TCRdb holds only in-frame clones, not every one. The table shows 100,000 to 150,000 clones, with approximately 90% occurring only once. The input for sequencing was peripheral blood, taken on day 0 of AZD1222 vaccination. Source of these receptors: an adult in good health. Both conserved end residues are part of each CDR3. A D gene is named only where the DNA matches it firmly. Clone size is stated in some rows and not others, as once, few, many or a class when expanded.

j_call clone_size v_call d_call cdr3_aa cdr3_nt
TRBJ2-3 NA TRBV10-3 TRBD1 CAISFIGQGAADTQYF TGTGCCATCAGTTTCATTGGACAGGGGGCAGCAGATACGCAGTATTTT
TRBJ2-5 NA TRBV9 TRBD1 CASSVGGQPLRETQYF TGTGCCAGCAGCGTAGGGGGACAGCCCCTGAGGGAGACCCAGTACTTC
TRBJ2-3 NA TRBV6-5 NA CASRGRYHTDTQYF TGTGCCAGCAGGGGACGATACCACACAGATACGCAGTATTTT
TRBJ1-4 once TRBV9 NA CASSVAGGPNEKLFF TGTGCCAGCAGCGTAGCCGGGGGCCCTAATGAAAAACTGTTTTTT
TRBJ1-6 once TRBV6-5 NA CASSYDSYNSPLHF TGTGCCAGCAGTTACGACAGCTATAATTCACCCCTCCACTTT
TRBJ2-5 NA TRBV20-1 NA CSALEGETQYF TGCAGTGCTCTGGAAGGGGAGACCCAGTACTTC
TRBJ2-5 NA TRBV10-3 NA CAISEYQATSGETQYF TGTGCCATCAGTGAGTACCAGGCCACTTCGGGCGAGACCCAGTACTTC
TRBJ2-7 NA TRBV6-5 NA CASRLAYEQYF TGTGCCAGCAGGCTAGCCTACGAGCAGTACTTC
TRBJ1-6 NA TRBV27 TRBD1 CASGGTDNSPLHF TGTGCCAGCGGCGGGACAGATAATTCACCCCTCCACTTT
TRBJ2-7 NA TRBV7-3 TRBD2 CASSPGLAGAPQKVEQYF TGTGCCAGCAGCCCGGGACTAGCGGGGGCGCCCCAAAAAGTCGAGCAGTACTTC
TRBJ1-4 once TRBV2 NA CASKDRATNEKLFF TGTGCCAGTAAAGACAGAGCAACTAATGAAAAACTGTTTTTT
TRBJ1-1 NA TRBV5-3 TRBD1 CARSPDQGAPEAFF TGTGCCAGAAGCCCAGATCAGGGGGCACCTGAAGCTTTCTTT
TRBJ1-1 once TRBV7-2 NA CASSSNSPGKAFF TGTGCCAGCAGCTCCAACTCCCCGGGCAAAGCTTTCTTT
TRBJ1-1 NA TRBV5-4 NA CASSSLQGVNTEAFF TGTGCCAGCAGTTCTCTCCAGGGAGTGAACACTGAAGCTTTCTTT
TRBJ1-1 NA TRBV5-4 NA CASSLYGGGGAFF TGTGCCAGCAGCTTGTATGGGGGCGGCGGTGCTTTCTTT
TRBJ2-1 NA TRBV5-1 TRBD1 CASSLVGQHNEQFF TGCGCCAGCAGCTTGGTGGGACAGCACAATGAGCAGTTCTTC
TRBJ1-2 NA TRBV3-1/TRBV3-2 NA CASSGHRNLYGYTF TGTGCCAGCAGCGGACATAGAAACCTCTATGGCTACACCTTC
TRBJ1-2 NA TRBV9 NA CASSKQGPVNYGYTF TGTGCCAGCAGCAAACAGGGACCCGTTAACTATGGCTACACCTTC
TRBJ1-4 NA TRBV12-3/TRBV12-4 NA CASRLGREKLFF TGTGCCAGCAGACTGGGACGGGAAAAACTGTTTTTT
TRBJ1-4 once TRBV19 TRBD1 CASSGQGAGNEKLFF TGTGCCAGTAGTGGACAGGGGGCCGGTAATGAAAAACTGTTTTTT
TRBJ1-2 NA TRBV29-1 NA CSAFAAGEDYGYTF TGCAGCGCATTTGCGGCAGGGGAAGACTATGGCTACACCTTC
TRBJ2-5 NA TRBV5-6 NA CASSLVRRQQQETQYF TGTGCCAGCAGCTTGGTAAGGCGGCAGCAACAAGAGACCCAGTACTTC
TRBJ1-2 NA TRBV4-2 NA CASSQEISQANYGYTF TGTGCCAGCAGCCAAGAAATTTCCCAGGCTAACTATGGCTACACCTTC
TRBJ2-7 NA TRBV7-2 TRBD2 CASSLRGPAGGLGEQYF TGTGCCAGCAGCTTAAGGGGTCCAGCGGGGGGCTTAGGCGAGCAGTACTTC
TRBJ2-6 NA TRBV24-1 NA CATSDSSRAGANVLTF TGTGCCACCAGTGATTCATCCCGGGCTGGGGCCAACGTCCTGACTTTC
TRBJ2-2 NA TRBV6-5 TRBD1 CASRQGWSGELFF TGTGCCAGCCGACAGGGATGGTCCGGGGAGCTGTTTTTT
TRBJ1-2 once TRBV3-1/TRBV3-2 NA CASSPGHRSSGYTF TGTGCCAGCAGCCCGGGACATCGGTCTTCGGGCTACACCTTC
TRBJ2-7 NA TRBV10-1 TRBD1 CASSDRGRLLSGSYEQYF TGCGCCAGCAGCGACAGGGGGCGCTTACTTAGCGGCTCCTACGAGCAGTACTTC
TRBJ1-5 NA TRBV6-5 NA CASSSFPGFSNQPQHF TGTGCCAGCAGTTCTTTTCCAGGGTTCAGCAATCAGCCCCAGCATTTT
TRBJ2-4 NA TRBV9 NA CASSGLGNIQYF TGTGCCAGCAGCGGGTTAGGAAACATTCAGTACTTC
TRBJ2-7 few TRBV6-5 NA CASSLQMGYEQYF TGTGCCAGCAGTCTTCAAATGGGCTACGAGCAGTACTTC
TRBJ2-3 once TRBV11-2 TRBD2 CASSLLAASSDTQYF TGTGCCAGCAGCTTACTAGCGGCGTCCTCGGATACGCAGTATTTT
TRBJ2-3 NA TRBV6-2/TRBV6-3 TRBD2 CASSYPGLDRGGADTQYF TGTGCCAGCAGTTACCCCGGACTAGATCGGGGGGGCGCAGATACGCAGTATTTT
TRBJ1-2 NA TRBV4-1 NA CASSQGTTGLVGYTF TGCGCCAGCAGCCAAGGGACGACAGGACTGGTTGGCTACACCTTC
TRBJ2-3 NA TRBV6-4 NA CASSDARGGTDTQYF TGTGCCAGCAGTGACGCCCGGGGAGGCACAGATACGCAGTATTTT
TRBJ1-1 once TRBV25-1 TRBD1 CASSEYRTGNTEAFF TGTGCCAGCAGTGAATACCGGACAGGGAACACTGAAGCTTTCTTT
TRBJ1-4 NA TRBV18 TRBD1 CASSPRGQPRANEKLFF TGTGCCAGCTCACCAAGGGGGCAACCCCGGGCTAATGAAAAACTGTTTTTT
TRBJ1-2 NA TRBV28 TRBD1 CATPRDRGGYGYTF TGTGCCACCCCGAGGGACAGGGGTGGCTATGGCTACACCTTC
TRBJ2-1 NA TRBV7-2 TRBD1 CASSRTGGSYNEQFF TGTGCCAGCAGCCGGACAGGGGGTTCCTACAATGAGCAGTTCTTC
TRBJ2-7 NA TRBV4-3 NA CASSPGFDGTYEQYF TGCGCCAGCAGCCCGGGCTTTGATGGGACCTACGAGCAGTACTTC
TRBJ1-4 NA TRBV11-2 NA CASSRGRVPNEKLFF TGTGCCAGCAGCCGGGGCAGGGTCCCGAATGAAAAACTGTTTTTT
TRBJ1-1 NA TRBV9 NA CASSVTQALNTEAFF TGTGCCAGCAGCGTGACACAGGCCTTGAACACTGAAGCTTTCTTT
TRBJ2-3 NA TRBV19 NA CASSQKDSRTDTQYF TGTGCCAGTAGCCAAAAGGACTCCCGCACAGATACGCAGTATTTT
TRBJ2-1 NA TRBV7-3 NA CASSTRAGDYNEQFF TGTGCCAGCAGCACTCGGGCCGGGGACTACAATGAGCAGTTCTTC
TRBJ1-5 NA TRBV4-3 NA CASSQDFTQPQHF TGCGCCAGCAGCCAAGATTTTACTCAGCCCCAGCATTTT
TRBJ1-2 NA TRBV4-3 NA CASSPQTDLTYGYTF TGCGCCAGCAGCCCCCAGACAGACTTAACCTATGGCTACACCTTC
TRBJ1-1 once TRBV3-1/TRBV3-2 NA CASSQESRGAFF TGTGCCAGCAGCCAAGAGAGTCGGGGAGCTTTCTTT
TRBJ2-3 NA TRBV7-3 TRBD1 CASSYRLGGQDTQYF TGTGCCAGCAGCTACCGATTAGGGGGCCAAGATACGCAGTATTTT